One sample yielded the 21 T cell receptor beta chains listed below, sequenced in a study of T-cell reconstitution after alpha-beta-depleted transplantation in children. Molecular barcoding with unique molecular identifiers was used for the TCRbeta library. TCRdb re-derived calls from the PCR reads in MiXCR, one entry per CDR3 protein. Of 98,000 or so distinct CDR3 sequences listed, 20% to 30% were seen once; the top ten hold about a fifth. The specimen comprised PBMCs, sampled before TCRalphabeta/CD19-depleted stem cell transplant. These receptors were collected from a boy younger than 10 with acute lymphoblastic leukemia, due to receive a stem cell transplant.

For this clonotype: A much larger clone is a single base away; this may be a read error. The chain joins TRBV6-1 to TRBJ2-2, with 8 bases aligning to TRBD1. This CDR3 is 13 amino acids long. Germline values: CDR1 MNHNS, CDR2 SASEGT. With V trimmed by 6 bases and J by 3 bases, 0 bases remained unmatched. The CDR3 loop reads CASRDRDTGELFF. CDR3 nucleotides: TGTGCCAGCAGGGACAGGGACACCGGGGAGCTGTTTTTT.

This clonotype was observed a handful of times. The chain is built from TRBV10-3 and TRBJ1-1; 9 bases match TRBD1. After removal of 11 bases from V and 5 bases from J, the junction contained 15 bases not matched to a gene. CDR3 size: 15 residues. The germline V gene encodes CDR1 ENHRY and CDR2 SYGVKD. The CDR3 sequence: CAVVPGQGSGTEAFF. The CDR3 DNA reads as TGTGCCGTAGTCCCGGGACAGGGTTCCGGGACTGAAGCTTTCTTT.

This clonotype was seen only a few times. This chain joins TRBV29-1 and TRBJ2-1, with D unclear. Looked up from germline, CDR1 is SQVTM and CDR2 is ANQGSEA. There are 15 residues in the CDR3. V lost 7 bases and J 0 bases, leaving 16 bases between the germline ends. CDR3 DNA: TGCAGCGGCGCCCGAGGATCAAGCTCCTACAATGAGCAGTTCTTC. It specifies CSGARGSSSYNEQFF.

The table lists this clonotype with a few counts. The V and J genes are TRBV2 and TRBJ1-1, with unresolved D. Trimming removed 4 bases at V and 0 bases at J, with 6 bases between. CDR1 and CDR2 from the germline V gene are SNHLY and FYNNEI. The CDR3 length is 13 residues. CDR3 sequence: CASSGIVNTEAFF. Written as DNA, the CDR3 is TGTGCCAGCAGTGGTATCGTGAACACTGAAGCTTTCTTT. The complete variable domain, with remaining parts taken from reference TRBV2 and TRBJ1-1, reads EPEVTQTPSHQVTQMGQEVILRCVPISNHLYFYWYRQILGQKVEFLVSFYNNEISEKSEIFDDQFSVERPDGSNFTLKIRSTKLEDSAMYFCASSGIVNTEAFFGQGTRLTVV.

This clonotype has more than one count but fewer than ten. The chain is built from TRBV12-3 or TRBV12-4 and TRBJ2-5, with 7 bases matching TRBD2. After removal of 1 base from V and 13 bases from J, the junction contained 15 bases not matched to a gene. The CDR3 spans 15 residues. Written as DNA, the CDR3 is TGTGCCAGCAGTTTAGGTACTAGCGTTGGTGGCGGACCGTACTTC. Translating it yields CASSLGTSVGGGPYF.

This clonotype was counted ten times or more. This rearrangement joins TRBV20-1 to TRBJ2-7, with 12 nucleotides matching TRBD2. Per germline, CDR1 DFQATT and CDR2 SNEGSKA (reference sequence). Unmatched junction bases numbered 7, after V lost 5 bases and J lost 5 bases. This CDR3 has 14 amino acids. The CDR3 here is CSAPPSGRANEQYF. CDR3 in DNA: TGCAGTGCTCCCCCTAGCGGGAGGGCCAACGAGCAGTACTTC.

This clonotype was seen many times. The rearrangement links TRBV5-1 to TRBJ2-1; 11 bases are a match to TRBD2. The germline V gene encodes CDR1 SGHRS and CDR2 YFSETQ. V shed 3 bases and J 6 bases; nucleotides not matched to a gene: 8. CDR3 size: 16 residues. The DNA of the CDR3 is TGCGCCAGCAGCTCCCCGGGACTAGCGGCCCCCAATGAGCAGTTCTTC. This codes for CASSSPGLAAPNEQFF.

This clonotype was counted between two and nine times. The V gene is TRBV5-1, the J gene TRBJ2-5; 7 bases are a match to TRBD1. The CDR3 length is 14 residues. The J segment lost 4 bases and the V segment lost 4 bases, leaving 7 bases of the junction unmatched. Germline CDR1 is SGHRS and CDR2 is YFSETQ. CDR3 residues: CASSTGTARETQYF. The CDR3 DNA reads as TGCGCCAGCAGCACCGGGACAGCAAGAGAGACCCAGTACTTC.

V gene TRBV7-2 combines with J gene TRBJ1-5; D is unresolved. The germline gives CDR1 SGHTA, CDR2 FQGNSA. The CDR3 length is 13 residues. The V end was cut by 5 bases, the J end by 3 bases, with 8 bases between. DNA of the CDR3: TGTGCCAGCAGCATAGGGATCAATCAGCCCCAGCATTTT. It yields the protein CASSIGINQPQHF.

V is TRBV25-1 and J is TRBJ2-7, with TRBD2 as a possible D gene (6 bases). The CDR3 runs to 16 residues. The germline V gene encodes CDR1 MGHDK and CDR2 SYGVNS. Trimming cost V 0 bases and J 2 bases, with 14 bases left between them. CDR3 residues: CASSEYGSGGAYEQYF. The DNA of the CDR3 is TGTGCCAGCAGTGAATATGGGAGCGGAGGGGCCTACGAGCAGTACTTC.

This clonotype was recorded a few times. The chain uses TRBV7-9 and TRBJ2-4; 9 nucleotides align to TRBD1. The CDR3 extends over 15 amino acids. Germline V lookup: CDR1 SEHNR, CDR2 FQNEAQ (reference sequence). Trimming at V came to 1 base and at J to 4 bases, leaving 2 bases not matched to a gene. CDR3 sequence: CASSLGGQGKNIQYF. In nucleotides, the CDR3 is TGTGCCAGCAGCTTAGGGGGACAGGGAAAAAACATTCAGTACTTC.

The V and J genes are TRBV7-6 and TRBJ2-5; no reliable D call. This CDR3 has 16 residues. Germline CDR1 and CDR2: SGHVS and FNYEAQ. V was clipped by 3 bases and J by 5 bases, with 19 bases between them. CDR3 region: CASSLQFVGLGETQYF. CDR3 DNA: TGTGCCAGCAGCTTGCAATTCGTAGGGTTGGGGGAGACCCAGTACTTC.

Only one count was recorded for this clonotype. The chain uses TRBV28 and TRBJ2-1, with TRBD2 matching 9 bases. The CDR3 has 15 amino acids. V gave up 5 bases and J gave up 5 bases; unmatched junction bases: 7. Per germline, CDR1 MDHEN and CDR2 SYDVKM. CDR3 bases: TGTGCCAGCAGTAGCCCGCCTAGCGGGAACAATGAGCAGTTCTTC. Its protein is CASSSPPSGNNEQFF.

This clonotype was seen many times. The genes are TRBV29-1 and TRBJ2-7; D may match TRBD1 or TRBD2 (6 bases each). This CDR3 region has 14 residues. Germline CDR1 and CDR2: SQVTM and ANQGSEA. V was trimmed by 4 bases and J by 2 bases, leaving 15 bases between them. The CDR3 region has the DNA TGCAGCGTTGCGTCGGGGGCCCCCCCCTACGAGCAGTACTTC. Translating gives CSVASGAPPYEQYF.

Many counts were recorded for this clonotype. This chain uses TRBV20-1 with TRBJ2-5; 8 positions match TRBD2. The ends lost 2 bases at V and 5 bases at J; junction bases unmatched: 4. This CDR3 has 13 residues. Germline CDR1 and CDR2: DFQATT and SNEGSKA (reference sequence). CDR3 sequence reads: CSARKTSVETQYF. As DNA, the CDR3 is TGCAGTGCTAGAAAGACTAGCGTGGAGACCCAGTACTTC.

This clonotype was seen more than once but under ten times. The chain carries TRBV15 and TRBJ2-3, with D perhaps TRBD1 (6 bases). Germline V gene sequence: CDR1 LNHNV, CDR2 YYDKDF (reference sequence). V gave up 0 bases and J gave up 6 bases, with 7 bases separating them. This CDR3 is built from 13 residues. CDR3 bases: TGTGCCACCAGCAGAGATAGGGGGGATACGCAGTATTTT. It translates to CATSRDRGDTQYF.

The rearrangement uses TRBV27 and TRBJ1-2; 8 positions agree with TRBD1. The CDR3 covers 14 residues. With V trimmed by 9 bases and J by 4 bases, 10 bases remained unmatched. CDR1 is MNHEY and CDR2 is SMNVEV in the germline V gene (reference sequence). The DNA for the CDR3 is TGTGCCAGGCATCCGGGACAGGCTCTCTATGGCTACACCTTC. Translating gives CARHPGQALYGYTF.

This clonotype was observed a handful of times. V gene TRBV10-3 combines with J gene TRBJ1-1; the match to TRBD1 covers 8 bases. The V gene's germline CDR1 is ENHRY and CDR2 SYGVKD. V lost 6 bases, J lost 8 bases, and 8 bases stayed unmatched. The CDR3 contains 13 residues. This CDR3 is CAISMTGVDEAFF. The CDR3 DNA is TGTGCCATCAGCATGACAGGGGTAGACGAAGCTTTCTTT.

This clonotype was counted only a few times. The chain employs TRBV4-3 and TRBJ1-2, with D possibly TRBD1 on 6 matching bases. The CDR3 has 14 amino acids. From germline, CDR1 is LGHNA and CDR2 YSLEER. Trimming took 0 bases from V and 7 from J, leaving 12 bases between them. The CDR3 DNA sequence: TGCGCCAGCAGCCAAGATACAGGGATTGGTGGCTACACCTTC. It specifies CASSQDTGIGGYTF.

The rearrangement links TRBV28 to TRBJ2-7; D perhaps matches TRBD1 (5 bases). Germline values: CDR1 MDHEN, CDR2 SYDVKM. CDR3 length: 14 amino acids. The V and J ends lost 3 bases and 2 bases respectively, with 11 bases between them. CDR3 nucleotides: TGTGCCAGCAGTTTCCCCCCGGACACCTACGAGCAGTACTTC. It encodes CASSFPPDTYEQYF.

This clonotype was detected only a few times. The chain carries TRBV6-1 and TRBJ2-1; D unclear. The CDR3 has 13 residues. V shed 0 bases and J shed 10 bases, with 10 bases lying between them. Germline lookup yields CDR1 MNHNS and CDR2 SASEGT. The CDR3 DNA is TGTGCCAGCAGTGAAGCGGGTACAAAAGAGCAGTTCTTC. As protein: CASSEAGTKEQFF.